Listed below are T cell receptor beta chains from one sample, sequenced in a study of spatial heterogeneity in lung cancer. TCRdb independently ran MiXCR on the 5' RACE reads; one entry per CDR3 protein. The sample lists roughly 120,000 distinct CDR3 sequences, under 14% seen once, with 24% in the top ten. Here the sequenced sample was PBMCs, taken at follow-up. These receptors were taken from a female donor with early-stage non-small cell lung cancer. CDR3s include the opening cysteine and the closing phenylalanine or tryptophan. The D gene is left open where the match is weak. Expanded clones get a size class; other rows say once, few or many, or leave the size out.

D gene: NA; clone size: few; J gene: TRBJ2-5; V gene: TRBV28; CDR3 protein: CASSPIGQKETQYF; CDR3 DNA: TGTGCCAGCAGCCCTATCGGACAGAAAGAGACCCAGTACTTC
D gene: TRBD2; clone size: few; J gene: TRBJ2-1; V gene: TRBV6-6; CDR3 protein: CASNQRGAYNEQFF; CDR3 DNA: TGTGCCAGCAATCAGCGGGGGGCCTACAATGAGCAGTTCTTC
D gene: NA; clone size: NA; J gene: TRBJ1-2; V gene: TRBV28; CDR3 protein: CASSLTGAFGYTF; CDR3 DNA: TGTGCCAGCAGTTTAACGGGGGCTTTTGGCTACACCTTC
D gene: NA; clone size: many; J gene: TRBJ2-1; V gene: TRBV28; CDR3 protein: CASSGQLPLNEQFF; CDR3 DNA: TGTGCCAGCAGCGGACAACTACCCCTCAATGAGCAGTTCTTC
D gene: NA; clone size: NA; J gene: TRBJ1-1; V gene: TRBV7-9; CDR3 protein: CASSGTAGPRDAEAFF; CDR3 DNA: TGTGCCAGCAGCGGAACGGCAGGCCCAAGGGACGCTGAAGCTTTCTTT
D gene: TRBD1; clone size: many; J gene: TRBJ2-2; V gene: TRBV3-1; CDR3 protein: CASRQGASTGELFF; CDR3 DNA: TGTGCCAGCAGACAGGGGGCGTCCACCGGGGAGCTGTTTTTT
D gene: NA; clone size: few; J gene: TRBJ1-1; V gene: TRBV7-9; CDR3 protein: CASSPRYSQGGAEAFF; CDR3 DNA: TGTGCCAGCAGCCCCCGATACTCACAGGGAGGGGCTGAAGCTTTCTTT
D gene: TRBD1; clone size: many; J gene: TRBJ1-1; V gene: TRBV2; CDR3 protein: CASSPGQGFTEAFF; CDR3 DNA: TGTGCCAGCAGCCCCGGACAGGGGTTCACTGAAGCTTTCTTT
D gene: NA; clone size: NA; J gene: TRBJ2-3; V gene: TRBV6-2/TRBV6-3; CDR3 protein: CASSYSIQGNTDTQYF; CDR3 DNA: TGTGCCAGCAGTTACTCGATCCAGGGGAACACAGATACGCAGTATTTT
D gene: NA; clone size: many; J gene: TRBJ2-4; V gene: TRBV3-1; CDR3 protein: CASSQELGDIQYF; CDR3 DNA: TGTGCCAGCAGCCAAGAGCTCGGAGACATTCAGTACTTC
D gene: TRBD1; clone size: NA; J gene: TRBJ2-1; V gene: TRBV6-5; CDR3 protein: CASSYGTGGRKVQFF; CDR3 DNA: TGTGCCAGCAGTTACGGGACAGGGGGACGCAAGGTGCAGTTCTTC
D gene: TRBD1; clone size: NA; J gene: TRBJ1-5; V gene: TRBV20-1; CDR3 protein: CSARDPGQADNQPQHF; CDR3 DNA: TGCAGTGCTAGAGACCCCGGACAGGCCGACAATCAGCCCCAGCATTTT
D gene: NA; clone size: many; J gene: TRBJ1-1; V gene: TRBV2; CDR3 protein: CASSVQGGTEAFF; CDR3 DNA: TGTGCCAGCAGTGTACAGGGTGGAACTGAAGCTTTCTTT
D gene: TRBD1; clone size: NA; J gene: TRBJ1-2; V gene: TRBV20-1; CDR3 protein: CSAGTALTNYGYTF; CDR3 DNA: TGCAGTGCTGGGACAGCCCTTACTAACTATGGCTACACCTTC
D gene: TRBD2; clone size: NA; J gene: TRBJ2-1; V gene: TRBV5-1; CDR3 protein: CASSLKLAGENEQFF; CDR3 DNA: TGCGCCAGCAGCTTGAAACTAGCGGGAGAAAATGAGCAGTTCTTC
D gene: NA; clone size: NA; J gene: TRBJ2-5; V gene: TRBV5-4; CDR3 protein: CASSFRTGSQETQYF; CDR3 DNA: TGTGCCAGCAGCTTCCGTACAGGGAGTCAAGAGACCCAGTACTTC
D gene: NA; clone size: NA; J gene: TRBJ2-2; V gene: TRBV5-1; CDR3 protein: CASASSGELFF; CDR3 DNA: TGCGCCAGCGCTAGCTCCGGGGAGCTGTTTTTT
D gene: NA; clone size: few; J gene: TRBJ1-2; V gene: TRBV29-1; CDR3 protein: CSVARDGPYGYTF; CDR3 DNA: TGCAGCGTTGCCAGGGACGGGCCCTATGGCTACACCTTC
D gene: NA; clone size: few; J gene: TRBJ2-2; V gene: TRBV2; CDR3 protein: CACQDTYTGELFF; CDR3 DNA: TGTGCCTGCCAGGACACGTACACCGGGGAGCTGTTTTTT
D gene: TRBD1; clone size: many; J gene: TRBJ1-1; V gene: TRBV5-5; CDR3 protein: CASSLIWDRDTEAFF; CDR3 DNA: TGTGCCAGCAGCTTGATTTGGGACAGGGACACTGAAGCTTTCTTT
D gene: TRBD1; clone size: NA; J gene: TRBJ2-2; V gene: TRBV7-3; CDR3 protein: CASSLIGTERDTGELFF; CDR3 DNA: TGTGCCAGCAGCTTAATAGGGACAGAACGAGACACCGGGGAGCTGTTTTTT
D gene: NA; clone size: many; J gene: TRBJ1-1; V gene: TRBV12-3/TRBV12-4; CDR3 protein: CASSSGPGRAAFF; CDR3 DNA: TGTGCCAGCAGTTCCGGGCCCGGGAGGGCAGCTTTCTTT
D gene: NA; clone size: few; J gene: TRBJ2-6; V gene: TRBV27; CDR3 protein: CASSFRRSGANVLTF; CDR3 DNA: TGTGCCAGCAGTTTTCGGCGATCTGGGGCCAACGTCCTGACTTTC
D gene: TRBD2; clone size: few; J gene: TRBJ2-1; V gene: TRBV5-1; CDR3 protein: CASSSQTSGSAEQFF; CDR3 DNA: TGCGCCAGCAGCTCCCAGACTAGCGGTTCTGCTGAGCAGTTCTTC
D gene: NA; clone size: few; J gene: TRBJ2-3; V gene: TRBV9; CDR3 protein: CASSVGDTQYF; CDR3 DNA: TGTGCCAGCAGCGTAGGAGATACGCAGTATTTT
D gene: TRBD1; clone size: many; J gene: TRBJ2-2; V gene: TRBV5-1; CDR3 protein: CASSLVGQGNTGELFF; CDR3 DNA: TGCGCCAGCAGCCTGGTGGGACAGGGAAACACCGGGGAGCTGTTTTTT
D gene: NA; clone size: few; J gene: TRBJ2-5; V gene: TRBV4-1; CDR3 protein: CASSQGLPRETQYF; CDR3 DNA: TGCGCCAGCAGCCAAGGACTTCCGAGGGAGACCCAGTACTTC
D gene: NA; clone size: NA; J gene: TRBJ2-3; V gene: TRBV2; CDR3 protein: CASSLGFLGGPGDTQYF; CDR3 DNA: TGTGCCAGCAGTCTAGGCTTCCTGGGGGGGCCGGGAGATACGCAGTATTTT
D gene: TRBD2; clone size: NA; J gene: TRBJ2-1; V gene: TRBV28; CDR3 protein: CASSKLSAGTSAQQFF; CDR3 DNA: TGTGCCAGCAGTAAACTTTCGGCCGGGACTAGCGCCCAGCAGTTCTTC
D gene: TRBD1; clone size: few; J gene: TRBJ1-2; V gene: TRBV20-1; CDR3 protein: CSAIRDRVLSNYGYTF; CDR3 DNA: TGCAGTGCTATCCGGGACAGGGTCCTTTCTAACTATGGCTACACCTTC
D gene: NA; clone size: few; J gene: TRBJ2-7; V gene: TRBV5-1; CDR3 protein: CASSLTGNYEQYF; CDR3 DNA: TGCGCCAGCAGCTTGACGGGGAACTACGAGCAGTACTTC
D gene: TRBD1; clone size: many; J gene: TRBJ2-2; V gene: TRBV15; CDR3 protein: CATSRAGTGGTGELFF; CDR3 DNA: TGTGCCACCAGCAGAGCTGGGACAGGGGGAACCGGGGAGCTGTTTTTT
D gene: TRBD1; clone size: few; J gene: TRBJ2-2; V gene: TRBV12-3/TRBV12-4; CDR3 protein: CASSLGGQGAGELFF; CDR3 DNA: TGTGCCAGCAGTTTAGGAGGGCAGGGGGCCGGGGAGCTGTTTTTT
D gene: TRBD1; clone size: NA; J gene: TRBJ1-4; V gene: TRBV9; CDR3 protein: CASSPTAGGGENEKLFF; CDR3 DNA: TGTGCCAGCAGCCCCACCGCAGGGGGTGGGGAGAATGAAAAACTGTTTTTT
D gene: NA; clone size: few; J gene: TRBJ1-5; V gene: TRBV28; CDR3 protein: CASSLLFGPNQPQHF; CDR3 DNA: TGTGCCAGCAGTTTATTATTCGGGCCCAATCAGCCCCAGCATTTT